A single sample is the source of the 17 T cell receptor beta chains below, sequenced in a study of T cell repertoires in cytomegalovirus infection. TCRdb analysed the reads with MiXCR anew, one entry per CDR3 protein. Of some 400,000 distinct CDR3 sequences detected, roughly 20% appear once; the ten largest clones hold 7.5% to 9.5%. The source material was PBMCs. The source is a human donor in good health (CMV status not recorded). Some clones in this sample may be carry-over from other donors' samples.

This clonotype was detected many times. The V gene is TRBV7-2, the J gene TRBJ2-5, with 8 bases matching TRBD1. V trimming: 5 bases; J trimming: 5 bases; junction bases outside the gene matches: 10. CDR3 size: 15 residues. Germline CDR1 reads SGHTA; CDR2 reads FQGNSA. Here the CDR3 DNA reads TGTGCCAGCAGCCAGCAGGCAGGGGGCGGGGAGACCCAGTACTTC. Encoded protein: CASSQQAGGGETQYF.

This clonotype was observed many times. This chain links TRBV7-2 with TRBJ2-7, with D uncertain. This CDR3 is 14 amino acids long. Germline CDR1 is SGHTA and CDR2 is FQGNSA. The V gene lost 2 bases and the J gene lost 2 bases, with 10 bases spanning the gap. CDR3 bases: TGTGCCAGCAGCTTAAAACCGGGCACCTACGAGCAGTACTTC. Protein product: CASSLKPGTYEQYF. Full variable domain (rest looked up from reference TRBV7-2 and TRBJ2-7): GAGVSQSPSNKVTEKGKDVELRCDPISGHTALYWYRQSLGQGLEFLIYFQGNSAPDKSGLPSDRFSAERTGGSVSTLTIQRTQQEDSAVYLCASSLKPGTYEQYFGPGTRLTVT.

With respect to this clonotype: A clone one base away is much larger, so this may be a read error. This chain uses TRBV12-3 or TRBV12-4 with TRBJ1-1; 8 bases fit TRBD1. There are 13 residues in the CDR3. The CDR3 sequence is CAGSPDRVAEAFF. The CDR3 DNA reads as TGTGCCGGCAGCCCGGACAGGGTCGCTGAAGCTTTCTTT.

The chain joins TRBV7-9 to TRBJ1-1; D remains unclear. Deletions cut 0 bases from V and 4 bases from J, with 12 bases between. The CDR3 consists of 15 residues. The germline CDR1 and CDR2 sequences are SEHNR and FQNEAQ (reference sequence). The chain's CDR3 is CASSLATRLSTEAFF. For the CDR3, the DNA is TGTGCCAGCAGCTTAGCAACTAGGTTAAGCACTGAAGCTTTCTTT.

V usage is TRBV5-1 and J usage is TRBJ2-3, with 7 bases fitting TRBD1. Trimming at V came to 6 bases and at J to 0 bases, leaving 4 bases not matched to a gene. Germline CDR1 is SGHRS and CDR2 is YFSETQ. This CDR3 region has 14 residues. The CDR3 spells CASTRQGSTDTQYF. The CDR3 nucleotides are TGCGCCAGCACCCGACAGGGCAGCACAGATACGCAGTATTTT. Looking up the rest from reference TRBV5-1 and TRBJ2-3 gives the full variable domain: KAGVTQTPRYLIKTRGQQVTLSCSPISGHRSVSWYQQTPGQGLQFLFEYFSETQRNKGNFPGRFSGRQFSNSRSEMNVSTLELGDSALYLCASTRQGSTDTQYFGPGTRLTVL.

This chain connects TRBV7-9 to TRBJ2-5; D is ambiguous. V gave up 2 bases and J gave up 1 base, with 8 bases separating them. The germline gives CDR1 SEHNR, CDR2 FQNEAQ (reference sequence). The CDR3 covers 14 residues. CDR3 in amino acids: CASSLTDAQETQYF. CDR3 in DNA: TGTGCCAGCAGCTTAACGGACGCCCAAGAGACCCAGTACTTC. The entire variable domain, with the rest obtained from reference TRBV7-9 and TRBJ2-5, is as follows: DTGVSQNPRHKITKRGQNVTFRCDPISEHNRLYWYRQTLGQGPEFLTYFQNEAQLEKSRLLSDRFSAERPKGSFSTLEIQRTEQGDSAMYLCASSLTDAQETQYFGPGTRLLVL.

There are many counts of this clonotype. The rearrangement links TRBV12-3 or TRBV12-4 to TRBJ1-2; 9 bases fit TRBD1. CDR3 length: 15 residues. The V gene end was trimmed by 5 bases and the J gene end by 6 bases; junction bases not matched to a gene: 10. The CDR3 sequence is CASSPRQGGYDGYTF. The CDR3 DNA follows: TGTGCCAGCAGTCCGAGACAGGGGGGGTATGATGGCTACACCTTC.

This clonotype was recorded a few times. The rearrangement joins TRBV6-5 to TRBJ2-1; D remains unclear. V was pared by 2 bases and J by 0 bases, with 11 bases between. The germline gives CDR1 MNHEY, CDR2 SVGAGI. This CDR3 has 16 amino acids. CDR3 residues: CASSYASPSSYNEQFF. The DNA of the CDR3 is TGTGCCAGCAGTTACGCATCGCCAAGCTCCTACAATGAGCAGTTCTTC.

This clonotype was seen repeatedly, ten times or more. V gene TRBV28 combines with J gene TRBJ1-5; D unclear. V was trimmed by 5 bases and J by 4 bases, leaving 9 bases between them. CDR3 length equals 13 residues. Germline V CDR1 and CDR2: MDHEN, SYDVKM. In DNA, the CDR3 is TGTGCCAGCAGTCGATTTACGAATCAGCCCCAGCATTTT. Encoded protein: CASSRFTNQPQHF.

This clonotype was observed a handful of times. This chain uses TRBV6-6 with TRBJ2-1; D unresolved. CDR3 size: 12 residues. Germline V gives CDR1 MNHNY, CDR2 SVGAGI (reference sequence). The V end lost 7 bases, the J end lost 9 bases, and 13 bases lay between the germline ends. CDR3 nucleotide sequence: TGTGCCAGCAATCTTGGTTCCCGTGAGCAGTTCTTC. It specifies CASNLGSREQFF.

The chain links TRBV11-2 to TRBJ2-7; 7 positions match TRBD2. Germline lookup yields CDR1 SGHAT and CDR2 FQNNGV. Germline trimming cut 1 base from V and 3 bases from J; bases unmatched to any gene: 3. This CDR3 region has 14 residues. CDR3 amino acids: CASSLAPSGYEQYF. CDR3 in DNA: TGTGCCAGCAGCTTAGCCCCTAGCGGCTACGAGCAGTACTTC.

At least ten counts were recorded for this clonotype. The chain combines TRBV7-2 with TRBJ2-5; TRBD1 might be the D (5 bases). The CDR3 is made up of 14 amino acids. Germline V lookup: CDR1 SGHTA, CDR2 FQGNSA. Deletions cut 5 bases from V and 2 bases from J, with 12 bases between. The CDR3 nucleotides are TGTGCCAGCAGCCAAGGGGCAGCACAAGAGACCCAGTACTTC. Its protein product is CASSQGAAQETQYF.

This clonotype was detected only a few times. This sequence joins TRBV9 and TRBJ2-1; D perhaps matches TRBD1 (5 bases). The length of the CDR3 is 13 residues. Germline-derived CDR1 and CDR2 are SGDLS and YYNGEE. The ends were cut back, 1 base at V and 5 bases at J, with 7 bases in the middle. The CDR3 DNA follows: TGTGCCAGCAGCGTACAGGGCAACAATGAGCAGTTCTTC. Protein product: CASSVQGNNEQFF. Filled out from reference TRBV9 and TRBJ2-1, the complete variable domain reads DSGVTQTPKHLITATGQRVTLRCSPRSGDLSVYWYQQSLDQGLQFLIQYYNGEERAKGNILERFSAQQFPDLHSELNLSSLELGDSALYFCASSVQGNNEQFFGPGTRLTVL.

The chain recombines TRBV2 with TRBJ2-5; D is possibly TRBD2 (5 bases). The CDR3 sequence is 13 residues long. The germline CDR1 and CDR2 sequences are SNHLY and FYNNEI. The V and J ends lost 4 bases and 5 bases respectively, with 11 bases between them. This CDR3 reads CASSASPGETQYF. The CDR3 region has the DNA TGTGCCAGCAGTGCCAGTCCGGGGGAGACCCAGTACTTC. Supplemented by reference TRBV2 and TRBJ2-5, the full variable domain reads EPEVTQTPSHQVTQMGQEVILRCVPISNHLYFYWYRQILGQKVEFLVSFYNNEISEKSEIFDDQFSVERPDGSNFTLKIRSTKLEDSAMYFCASSASPGETQYFGPGTRLLVL.

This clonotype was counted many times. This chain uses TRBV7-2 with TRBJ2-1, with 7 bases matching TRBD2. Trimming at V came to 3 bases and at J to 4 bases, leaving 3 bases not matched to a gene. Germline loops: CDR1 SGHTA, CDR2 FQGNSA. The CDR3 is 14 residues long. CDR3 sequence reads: CASSFSGQYNEQFF. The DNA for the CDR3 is TGTGCCAGCAGCTTTAGCGGGCAGTACAATGAGCAGTTCTTC. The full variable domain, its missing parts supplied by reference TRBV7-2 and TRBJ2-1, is GAGVSQSPSNKVTEKGKDVELRCDPISGHTALYWYRQSLGQGLEFLIYFQGNSAPDKSGLPSDRFSAERTGGSVSTLTIQRTQQEDSAVYLCASSFSGQYNEQFFGPGTRLTVL.

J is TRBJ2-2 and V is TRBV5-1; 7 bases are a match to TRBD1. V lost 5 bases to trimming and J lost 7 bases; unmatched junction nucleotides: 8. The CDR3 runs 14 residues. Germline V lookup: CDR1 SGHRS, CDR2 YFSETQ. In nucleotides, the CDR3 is TGCGCCAGCAGACCGACAGGGTATGACGGGGAGCTGTTTTTT. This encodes CASRPTGYDGELFF.

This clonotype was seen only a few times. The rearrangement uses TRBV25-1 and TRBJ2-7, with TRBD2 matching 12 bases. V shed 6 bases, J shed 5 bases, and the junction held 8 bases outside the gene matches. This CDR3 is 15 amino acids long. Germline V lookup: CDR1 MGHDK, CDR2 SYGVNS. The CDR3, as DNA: TGTGCCAGCAGGGCTAGCGGGGGGGTATCGAACGAGCAGTACTTC. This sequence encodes CASRASGGVSNEQYF.